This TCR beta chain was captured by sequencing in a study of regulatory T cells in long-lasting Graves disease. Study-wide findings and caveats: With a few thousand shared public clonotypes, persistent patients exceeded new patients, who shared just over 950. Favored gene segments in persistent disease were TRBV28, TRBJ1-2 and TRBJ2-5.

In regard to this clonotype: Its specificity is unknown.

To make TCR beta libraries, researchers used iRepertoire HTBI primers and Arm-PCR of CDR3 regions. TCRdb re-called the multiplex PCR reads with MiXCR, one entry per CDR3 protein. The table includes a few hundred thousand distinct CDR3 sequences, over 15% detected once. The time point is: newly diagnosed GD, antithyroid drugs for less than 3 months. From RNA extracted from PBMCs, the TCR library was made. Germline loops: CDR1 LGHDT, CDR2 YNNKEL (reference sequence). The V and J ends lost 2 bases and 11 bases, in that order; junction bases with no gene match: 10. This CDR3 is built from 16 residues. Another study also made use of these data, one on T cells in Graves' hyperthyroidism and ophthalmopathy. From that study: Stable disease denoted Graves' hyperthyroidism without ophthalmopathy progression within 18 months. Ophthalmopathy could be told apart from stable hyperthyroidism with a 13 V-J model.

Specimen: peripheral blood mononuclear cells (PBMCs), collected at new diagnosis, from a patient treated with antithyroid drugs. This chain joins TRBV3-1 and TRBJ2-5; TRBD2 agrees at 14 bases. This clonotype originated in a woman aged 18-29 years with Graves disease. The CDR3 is CASSQPGTSGSNEQYF. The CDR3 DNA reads TGTGCCAGCAGCCAACCCGGGACTAGCGGGAGCAATGAGCAGTACTTC.